This T cell receptor (beta chain) was found in a study of blood T cell repertoires in COVID-19. Overall study: Sources were T cells, B-cell-depleted T cells, or PBMCs; the material itself was cDNA or gDNA.

TCRdb keeps only in-frame clones here, not all; method: immunoSEQ multiplex PCR. The table includes around 470,000 clones, approximately 89% detected once. This clone was recorded once. The CDR3 is made up of 10 amino acids. The germline V gene has CDR1 SNHLY and CDR2 FYNNEI. Trimming shortened V by 9 bases and J by 4 bases, and 6 bases separated the two germline ends. This TCR was recovered from a man younger than 30 with COVID-19, enrolled during active disease. The chain links TRBV2 to TRBJ1-2; D is unclear. The sample consisted of peripheral blood. CDR3 amino acids: CASFLYGYTF. DNA for the CDR3: TGTGCCAGTTTCCTCTATGGCTACACCTTC. The variable domain in full, completed from reference TRBV2 and TRBJ1-2, reads EPEVTQTPSHQVTQMGQEVILRCVPISNHLYFYWYRQILGQKVEFLVSFYNNEISEKSEIFDDQFSVERPDGSNFTLKIRSTKLEDSAMYFCASFLYGYTFGSGTRLTVV.